This is a list of T cell receptor beta chains from one sample in a study of a mutant IDH1 vaccine in newly diagnosed glioma. Antigen specificity for these receptors is unknown. Profiling relied on immunoSEQ multiplex PCR, and the TCRdb table lists in-frame clones only, not all of them. The sample holds under 40,000 clones, roughly nine tenths seen once. The sequencing used PBMCs, collected from a glioma patient whose treatment included an IDH1 peptide vaccine. All receptors come from a man aged 35 to 55 with glioma. CDR3s include the opening cysteine and the closing phenylalanine or tryptophan. D genes are given only for firm matches. Clone size is stated in some rows and not others, as once, few, many or a class when expanded.

V	D	J	size	CDR3	DNA
TRBV5-1	TRBD1	TRBJ1-2	.	CASSPGGGRVYGYTF	TGCGCCAGCAGTCCAGGGGGCGGGCGCGTCTATGGCTACACCTTC
TRBV7-8	.	TRBJ2-2	.	CASSSLANTGELFF	TGTGCCAGCAGCTCCCTTGCTAACACCGGGGAGCTGTTTTTT
TRBV2	.	TRBJ2-1	.	CAKSRGRDEQFF	TGTGCCAAAAGCAGGGGAAGGGATGAGCAGTTCTTC
TRBV30	.	TRBJ1-6	.	CAWRPASSGSPLHF	TGTGCCTGGAGGCCCGCCTCGTCAGGTTCACCCCTCCACTTT
TRBV6-6	TRBD1	TRBJ1-2	.	CASIPGTDYGYTF	TGTGCCAGCATTCCCGGGACAGACTATGGCTACACCTTC
TRBV11-1	TRBD2	TRBJ2-2	.	CASSRPGLEADGELFF	TGTGCCAGCAGTCGTCCGGGACTAGAAGCCGACGGGGAGCTGTTTTTT
TRBV4-3	TRBD2	TRBJ2-3	few	CASSQYGQAGGPVDTQYF	TGCGCCAGCAGCCAATACGGACAAGCGGGAGGGCCGGTGGATACGCAGTATTTT
TRBV5-1	TRBD2	TRBJ2-1	.	CASRGTSGTRFWVEQFF	TGCGCCAGCAGGGGCACCTCCGGGACTAGGTTCTGGGTTGAGCAGTTCTTC
TRBV9	TRBD2	TRBJ2-3	.	CASSARERSDTQYF	TGTGCCAGCAGCGCGCGGGAGAGGTCAGATACGCAGTATTTT
TRBV7-2	.	TRBJ2-1	.	CASSLSAYNEQFF	TGTGCCAGCAGCTTATCAGCGTACAATGAGCAGTTCTTC
TRBV7-8	.	TRBJ1-1	.	CASSLMTVQNTEAFF	TGTGCCAGCAGCCTAATGACGGTTCAGAACACTGAAGCTTTCTTT
TRBV7-2	.	TRBJ2-7	.	CASSFNLLGKVEQYF	TGTGCCAGCAGCTTTAACTTATTAGGGAAGGTCGAGCAGTACTTC
TRBV4-2	TRBD2	TRBJ2-1	.	CASSQDSAGGFNEQFF	TGTGCCAGCAGCCAAGATTCCGCGGGAGGCTTTAATGAGCAGTTCTTC
TRBV5-5	.	TRBJ1-5	.	CASSFLGSEQPQHF	TGTGCCAGCAGCTTTTTGGGTAGTGAGCAGCCCCAGCATTTT
TRBV7-6	.	TRBJ1-2	few	CASSPYLPREGGDYGYTF	TGTGCCAGCAGCCCCTACCTCCCCAGGGAAGGTGGAGACTATGGCTACACCTTC
TRBV19	TRBD1	TRBJ1-2	.	CASSTKPGQGTTDTF	TGTGCCAGTAGTACAAAACCGGGACAGGGGACGACGGACACCTTC
TRBV2	.	TRBJ2-5	.	CASSEAWGETQYF	TGTGCCAGCAGTGAGGCTTGGGGGGAGACCCAGTACTTC
TRBV5-6	.	TRBJ1-5	.	CASSFTGNNQPQHF	TGTGCCAGCAGCTTTACAGGGAACAATCAGCCCCAGCATTTT
TRBV7-9	.	TRBJ1-2	.	CASRFSSGSDGYTF	TGTGCCAGCAGGTTCTCCTCAGGTTCGGACGGCTACACCTTC
TRBV18	TRBD1	TRBJ1-1	.	CASSPVGTGLNTEAFF	TGTGCCAGCTCACCCGTGGGGACAGGGTTGAACACTGAAGCTTTCTTT
TRBV25-1	TRBD1	TRBJ1-4	.	CASGDRLTSATNEKLFF	TGTGCCAGCGGGGACAGACTAACCTCCGCAACTAATGAAAAACTGTTTTTT
TRBV7-9	.	TRBJ2-2	.	CASSYSGELFF	TGTGCCAGCAGCTATTCCGGGGAGCTGTTTTTT
TRBV5-1	.	TRBJ2-1	.	CASSPSRQGRDNEQFF	TGCGCCAGCAGCCCTAGTCGACAGGGGAGGGACAATGAGCAGTTCTTC
TRBV19	.	TRBJ2-3	.	CASSIGPSTDTQYF	TGTGCCAGTAGTATAGGCCCGTCCACAGATACGCAGTATTTT
TRBV28	TRBD1	TRBJ1-5	.	CASSPRGRDSNQPQHF	TGTGCCAGCAGCCCCAGGGGGAGAGATAGCAATCAGCCCCAGCATTTT
TRBV19	.	TRBJ2-2	.	CASTPRSNGELFF	TGTGCCAGTACGCCTCGCTCTAACGGGGAGCTGTTTTTT
TRBV27	TRBD1	TRBJ2-7	.	CASSSHLDRGTYEQYF	TGTGCCAGCAGTTCCCACCTGGACAGGGGTACCTACGAGCAGTACTTC
TRBV4-1	.	TRBJ2-1	.	CASSQDWADIEQFF	TGCGCCAGCAGCCAAGATTGGGCGGATATAGAGCAGTTCTTC
TRBV12-5	.	TRBJ2-7	.	CASVLTGTFYEQYF	TGTGCTAGTGTCCTAACCGGGACCTTCTACGAGCAGTACTTC
TRBV19	.	TRBJ1-5	.	CASSQGLSNQPQHF	TGTGCCAGTAGCCAGGGTTTGAGCAATCAGCCCCAGCATTTT
TRBV7-2	.	TRBJ1-1	.	CASTIRAGNTEAFF	TGTGCCAGCACCATTCGGGCGGGGAACACTGAAGCTTTCTTT
TRBV30	.	TRBJ1-6	.	CAWSVPGSSYNSPLHF	TGTGCCTGGAGTGTACCGGGGAGCTCCTATAATTCACCCCTCCACTTT
TRBV5-6	.	TRBJ2-2	.	CASSGWWGHGTGELFF	TGTGCCAGCAGCGGGTGGTGGGGGCACGGCACCGGGGAGCTGTTTTTT
TRBV27	TRBD1	TRBJ1-6	.	CASASRSGGRSPLHF	TGTGCCAGCGCCTCCCGGTCAGGGGGGCGTTCACCCCTCCACTTT
TRBV10-3	.	TRBJ2-3	.	CAISELGDTQYF	TGTGCCATCAGTGAGTTGGGAGATACGCAGTATTTT
TRBV28	TRBD2	TRBJ2-5	.	CASSPRTREGEQYF	TGTGCCAGCAGTCCCCGGACTAGGGAAGGGGAGCAGTACTTC
TRBV7-2	.	TRBJ1-5	.	CASRQLNSNQPQHF	TGTGCCAGCCGACAGTTGAATAGCAATCAGCCCCAGCATTTT
TRBV6-4	TRBD1	TRBJ1-1	.	CASSDTDRGTEAFF	TGTGCCAGCAGTGACACGGACAGGGGAACTGAAGCTTTCTTT
TRBV4-1	.	TRBJ1-2	.	CASSPGANYGYTF	TGCGCCAGCAGCCCGGGGGCGAACTATGGCTACACCTTC
TRBV10-2	.	TRBJ1-1	.	CASRAKRDGFEAFF	TGCGCCAGCAGGGCTAAGAGGGACGGTTTTGAAGCTTTCTTT
TRBV5-1	TRBD1	TRBJ1-3	.	CASSLDGQGAENTIYF	TGCGCCAGCAGCTTAGATGGACAGGGAGCGGAAAACACCATATATTTT
TRBV18	TRBD1	TRBJ2-5	.	CASSPSPGGEETQYF	TGTGCCAGCTCACCCTCCCCAGGGGGCGAGGAGACCCAGTACTTC
TRBV6-5	TRBD1	TRBJ1-4	.	CASRAQGKNEKLFF	TGTGCCAGCAGAGCACAGGGGAAAAATGAAAAACTGTTTTTT
TRBV6-1	.	TRBJ1-1	.	CASRDINKNTEAFF	TGTGCCAGCAGAGACATTAACAAGAACACTGAAGCTTTCTTT
TRBV7-9	TRBD2	TRBJ2-3	.	CASSTGLAAGTDTQYF	TGTGCCAGCAGCACCGGACTAGCGGCCGGCACAGATACGCAGTATTTT
TRBV10-2	.	TRBJ1-1	.	CASSEWVRTEAFF	TGCGCCAGCAGTGAGTGGGTTAGAACTGAAGCTTTCTTT
TRBV28	.	TRBJ2-7	.	CASSRQGYEQYF	TGTGCCAGCAGTCGTCAAGGCTACGAGCAGTACTTC
TRBV5-4	.	TRBJ1-1	.	CASSLGRDTEAFF	TGTGCCAGCAGCTTGGGGAGGGACACTGAAGCTTTCTTT
TRBV4-1	TRBD1	TRBJ1-5	.	CASSLTDRANQPQHF	TGCGCCAGCAGCCTTACAGACAGGGCCAATCAGCCCCAGCATTTT
TRBV5-4	TRBD1	TRBJ2-3	.	CASSPDRSTDTQYF	TGTGCCAGCAGCCCGGACAGGAGCACAGATACGCAGTATTTT
TRBV2	.	TRBJ1-5	.	CASSRWQNNQPQHF	TGTGCCAGCAGTCGTTGGCAGAACAATCAGCCCCAGCATTTT
TRBV5-5	TRBD2	TRBJ2-3	.	CASYKRGGRTDTQYF	TGTGCCAGCTACAAGCGGGGGGGCAGGACAGATACGCAGTATTTT
TRBV6-5	.	TRBJ1-1	.	CASRRDNPTEAFF	TGTGCCAGCAGACGGGACAACCCCACTGAAGCTTTCTTT
TRBV28	.	TRBJ1-2	.	CASSSRGRYYGYTF	TGTGCCAGCAGTTCCAGGGGACGGTACTATGGCTACACCTTC
TRBV18	.	TRBJ1-1	.	CASSPHPPGSNTEAFF	TGTGCCAGCTCACCACATCCCCCCGGGTCGAACACTGAAGCTTTCTTT